This is a list of T cell receptor beta chains from one sample in a study of OX40 agonist ivuxolimab in advanced cancers. Method: immunoSEQ multiplex PCR; TCRdb's copy keeps in-frame clones and lacks some. Among about 80,000 clones listed, about 93% were seen once. The sequencing here drew on CD4+ or CD8+ T cells sorted from blood, taken in a trial of the OX40 agonist ivuxolimab. Source of these receptors: an adult with an advanced solid tumor such as melanoma, head and neck, liver or kidney cancer. The CDR3 runs from the conserved cysteine through the conserved F or W. A D gene is named only where the DNA matches it firmly. Only part of the rows carry a size: once, few, many, or a class if the clone is expanded.

v_call	j_call	clone_size	d_call	cdr3_aa	cdr3_nt
TRBV19	TRBJ2-5	NA	TRBD1	CASSMGTVETQYF	TGTGCCAGTAGTATGGGGACAGTAGAGACCCAGTACTTC
TRBV6-6	TRBJ2-3	NA	TRBD1	CASSYSGQGADTQYF	TGTGCCAGCAGTTACTCAGGACAGGGGGCAGATACGCAGTATTTT
TRBV4-3	TRBJ1-5	NA	NA	CASSQIANQPQHF	TGCGCCAGCAGCCAAATTGCGAATCAGCCCCAGCATTTT
TRBV11-2	TRBJ1-2	NA	TRBD1	CASSSGQGVGYTF	TGTGCCAGCAGCTCGGGACAGGGGGTTGGCTACACCTTC
TRBV5-6	TRBJ1-4	NA	NA	CASSSRGRDIGEKLFF	TGTGCCAGCAGTTCGAGGGGACGCGATATTGGAGAAAAACTGTTTTTT
TRBV11-3	TRBJ2-3	once	TRBD2	CASSLGSLAGANTDTQYF	TGTGCCAGCAGCTTAGGCTCGCTAGCGGGGGCCAACACAGATACGCAGTATTTT
TRBV7-2	TRBJ1-4	NA	NA	CASSFSRLNEKLFF	TGTGCCAGCAGCTTTTCACGTCTTAATGAAAAACTGTTTTTT
TRBV5-4	TRBJ2-1	NA	NA	CASSGPTYNEQFF	TGTGCCAGCAGCGGGCCAACCTACAATGAGCAGTTCTTC
TRBV5-1	TRBJ2-5	once	NA	CASSPVALETQYF	TGCGCCAGCAGCCCGGTGGCACTGGAGACCCAGTACTTC
TRBV5-4	TRBJ1-3	NA	NA	CASSLARGGGNTIYF	TGTGCCAGCAGCTTGGCGCGGGGGGGAGGAAACACCATATATTTT
TRBV28	TRBJ1-1	NA	TRBD1	CASTPRGGGRTEAFF	TGTGCCAGCACCCCCCGGGGAGGGGGCCGTACTGAAGCTTTCTTT
TRBV7-2	TRBJ1-5	NA	NA	CASSPMKGQPQHF	TGTGCCAGCAGCCCGATGAAGGGTCAGCCCCAGCATTTT
TRBV18	TRBJ1-2	NA	NA	CASSSLEVRGGGYTF	TGTGCCAGCTCGTCCCTCGAGGTCCGTGGTGGTGGCTACACCTTC
TRBV4-1	TRBJ1-4	NA	NA	CASSQLWAGSEKLFF	TGCGCCAGCAGCCAACTGTGGGCAGGGAGTGAAAAACTGTTTTTT
TRBV28	TRBJ1-5	NA	NA	CASSTEGGRGSNQPQHF	TGTGCCAGCAGCACAGAAGGAGGGCGCGGGAGCAATCAGCCCCAGCATTTT
TRBV6-5	TRBJ1-5	NA	NA	CASSPTGTVTQPQHF	TGTGCCAGCAGTCCAACAGGGACCGTTACTCAGCCCCAGCATTTT
TRBV6-1	TRBJ1-2	NA	NA	CASSVVWTENYGYTF	TGTGCCAGCAGTGTCGTTTGGACGGAAAACTATGGCTACACCTTC
TRBV4-1	TRBJ2-1	NA	TRBD2	CASSTLRLAGGSEQFF	TGCGCCAGCAGCACCCTTCGACTAGCGGGAGGGAGTGAGCAGTTCTTC
TRBV7-2	TRBJ2-3	NA	TRBD2	CASSRGGTDTQYF	TGTGCCAGCAGCCGCGGGGGGACAGATACGCAGTATTTT
TRBV18	TRBJ2-5	NA	NA	CASSPAGTQETQYF	TGTGCCAGCTCACCGGCAGGTACCCAAGAGACCCAGTACTTC
TRBV27	TRBJ2-4	NA	NA	CASSLIPLAQNIQYF	TGTGCCAGCAGTTTGATCCCACTCGCCCAAAACATTCAGTACTTC
TRBV9	TRBJ2-7	NA	NA	CASSVEGDRYYEQYF	TGTGCCAGCAGCGTAGAGGGGGACCGATACTACGAGCAGTACTTC
TRBV11-2	TRBJ1-5	once	NA	CASSSAHHSNQPQHF	TGTGCCAGCAGCTCCGCTCACCATAGCAATCAGCCCCAGCATTTT
TRBV6-5	TRBJ1-2	NA	TRBD1	CASRTGQGDYGYTF	TGTGCCAGCAGGACGGGACAGGGAGACTATGGCTACACCTTC
TRBV5-4	TRBJ1-6	NA	NA	CASSLDGGNNSPLHF	TGTGCCAGCAGCTTGGATGGGGGAAATAATTCACCCCTCCACTTT
TRBV28	TRBJ2-7	NA	NA	CASSFPRQGLDEQYF	TGTGCCAGCAGTTTTCCTCGCCAGGGGCTCGACGAGCAGTACTTC
TRBV28	TRBJ2-3	few	NA	CASSLPSRLALTDTQYF	TGTGCCAGCAGTTTACCCTCCCGCTTGGCCCTGACAGATACGCAGTATTTT
TRBV25-1	TRBJ1-1	NA	NA	CASSDHGLEFMNTEAFF	TGTGCCAGCAGTGACCATGGACTGGAGTTTATGAACACTGAAGCTTTCTTT
TRBV7-9	TRBJ2-7	NA	TRBD2	CASSPPGGDEQYF	TGTGCCAGCAGCCCGCCGGGGGGGGACGAGCAGTACTTC
TRBV6-5	TRBJ2-4	NA	NA	CASSYANIQYF	TGTGCCAGCAGTTACGCAAACATTCAGTACTTC
TRBV19	TRBJ1-6	NA	NA	CASSRLTPPLGISPLHF	TGTGCCAGTAGTCGGCTAACCCCTCCCTTGGGTATTTCACCCCTCCACTTT
TRBV7-2	TRBJ2-5	NA	TRBD2	CASSYQRGQGETQYF	TGTGCCAGCAGCTACCAGCGGGGGCAAGGAGAGACCCAGTACTTC
TRBV7-2	TRBJ2-3	NA	NA	CASSLAVLADTQYF	TGTGCCAGCAGCTTAGCGGTTCTGGCAGATACGCAGTATTTT
TRBV7-8	TRBJ1-1	NA	NA	CASSLAGLNTEAFF	TGTGCCAGCAGCTTAGCGGGACTGAACACTGAAGCTTTCTTT
TRBV7-2	TRBJ1-1	NA	NA	CASSFQGGNTEAFF	TGTGCCAGCAGCTTCCAGGGCGGGAACACTGAAGCTTTCTTT
TRBV7-2	TRBJ2-1	NA	NA	CASSLVGSGNNEQFF	TGTGCCAGCAGCTTAGTCGGTTCTGGGAACAATGAGCAGTTCTTC
TRBV18	TRBJ1-4	NA	NA	CASSPSSNEKLFF	TGTGCCAGCTCACCATCGAGTAATGAAAAACTGTTTTTT
TRBV18	TRBJ2-6	once	NA	CASSPQRPALLANVLTF	TGTGCCAGCTCACCTCAACGACCGGCTCTATTGGCCAACGTCCTGACTTTC
TRBV2	TRBJ2-1	NA	TRBD2	CARGISGTSGTSSYNEQFF	TGTGCCAGAGGGATCTCCGGGACTAGCGGAACTAGCTCCTACAATGAGCAGTTCTTC
TRBV30	TRBJ2-5	NA	NA	CAWRAWGGAKEETQYF	TGTGCCTGGAGAGCCTGGGGGGGGGCGAAGGAAGAGACCCAGTACTTC
TRBV10-1	TRBJ2-1	NA	TRBD2	CASSAGDNEQFF	TGCGCCAGCTCAGCGGGGGACAATGAGCAGTTCTTC
TRBV7-2	TRBJ2-5	NA	NA	CASSLTLQETQYF	TGTGCCAGCAGCTTAACACTGCAAGAGACCCAGTACTTC
TRBV25-1	TRBJ1-4	NA	NA	CASRGNEKLFF	TGTGCCAGCAGAGGGAATGAAAAACTGTTTTTT
TRBV19	TRBJ1-4	NA	NA	CASKPEAGFEKLFF	TGTGCCAGTAAACCCGAGGCTGGGTTTGAAAAACTGTTTTTT
TRBV5-1	TRBJ2-1	NA	NA	CASSRDSLSDEQFF	TGCGCCAGCAGCCGGGACTCGCTTTCGGATGAGCAGTTCTTC
TRBV28	TRBJ1-2	NA	NA	CASISSGVDYGYTF	TGTGCCAGCATCTCCTCGGGGGTTGACTATGGCTACACCTTC
TRBV10-3	TRBJ2-2	NA	TRBD2	CAISPGLAIGELFF	TGTGCCATCAGCCCGGGACTAGCGATCGGGGAGCTGTTTTTT
TRBV18	TRBJ1-5	NA	NA	CASSLDGNQPQHF	TGTGCCAGCTCACTTGACGGTAATCAGCCCCAGCATTTT
TRBV11-2	TRBJ2-2	NA	TRBD1	CASSLETGGIGELFF	TGTGCCAGCAGCTTGGAGACAGGGGGTATCGGGGAGCTGTTTTTT
TRBV28	TRBJ2-1	NA	TRBD1	CASSTHPGQGSDEQFF	TGTGCCAGCAGTACTCACCCGGGACAGGGTTCCGATGAGCAGTTCTTC
TRBV19	TRBJ1-5	NA	NA	CASSIPPGDGNQPQHF	TGTGCCAGTAGTATCCCCCCAGGGGATGGCAATCAGCCCCAGCATTTT
TRBV7-3	TRBJ2-3	NA	NA	CASSFGGRTDTQYF	TGTGCCAGCAGCTTTGGGGGTCGCACAGATACGCAGTATTTT
TRBV6-5	TRBJ1-5	NA	NA	CASSEGGYQHF	TGTGCCAGCAGTGAGGGGGGTTACCAGCATTTT